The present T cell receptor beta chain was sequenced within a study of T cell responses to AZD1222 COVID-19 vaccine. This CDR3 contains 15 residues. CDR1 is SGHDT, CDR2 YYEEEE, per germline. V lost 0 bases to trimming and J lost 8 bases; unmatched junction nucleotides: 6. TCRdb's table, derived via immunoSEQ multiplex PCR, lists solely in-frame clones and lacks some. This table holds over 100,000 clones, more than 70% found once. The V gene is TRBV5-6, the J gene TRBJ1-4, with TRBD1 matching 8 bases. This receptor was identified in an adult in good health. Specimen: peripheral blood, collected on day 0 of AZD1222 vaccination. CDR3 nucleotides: TGTGCCAGCAGCTTGGCCCAGGGGGCGGGAGAAAAACTGTTTTTT. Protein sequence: CASSLAQGAGEKLFF.